What follows is one TCR beta chain and its context. Its specificity is not known. V gave up 7 bases and J gave up 6 bases, with 9 bases separating them. The CDR3 is made up of 11 amino acids. The germline V gene has CDR1 MDHEN and CDR2 SYDVKM. The data stem from a study of graft-versus-host responses after intestinal transplantation. Libraries were prepared by immunoSEQ multiplex PCR; TCRdb keeps only in-frame clonotypes and omits some of them. The table records 45,000 to 60,000 clones, about 90% of them present only once. The clonotype was recovered from a human donor who was the organ donor for an intestinal transplant. The sequences come from unstimulated CD4+ T cells sorted from spleen or lymph node cells, collected before transplant. This sequence joins TRBV28 and TRBJ2-5, with D perhaps given as TRBD1 or TRBD2 (5 bases each). This CDR3 is CASTGAQTQYF. DNA for the CDR3: TGTGCCAGCACCGGGGCTCAGACCCAGTACTTC.